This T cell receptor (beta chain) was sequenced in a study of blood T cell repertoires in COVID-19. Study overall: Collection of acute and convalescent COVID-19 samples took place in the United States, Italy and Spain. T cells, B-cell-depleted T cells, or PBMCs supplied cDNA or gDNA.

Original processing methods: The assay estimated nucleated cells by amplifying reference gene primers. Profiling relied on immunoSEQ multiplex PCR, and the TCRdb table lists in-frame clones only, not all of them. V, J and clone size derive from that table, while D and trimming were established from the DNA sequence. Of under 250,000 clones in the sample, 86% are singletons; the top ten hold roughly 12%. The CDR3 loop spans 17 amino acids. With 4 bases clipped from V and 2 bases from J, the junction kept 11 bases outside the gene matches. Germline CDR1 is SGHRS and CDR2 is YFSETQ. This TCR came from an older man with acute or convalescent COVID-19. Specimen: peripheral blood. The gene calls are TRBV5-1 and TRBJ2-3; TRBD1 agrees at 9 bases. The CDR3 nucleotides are TGCGCCAGCAGCCCTAAACCACAGGGGGCAAACACAGATACGCAGTATTTT. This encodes CASSPKPQGANTDTQYF. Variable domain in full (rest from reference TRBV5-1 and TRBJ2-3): KAGVTQTPRYLIKTRGQQVTLSCSPISGHRSVSWYQQTPGQGLQFLFEYFSETQRNKGNFPGRFSGRQFSNSRSEMNVSTLELGDSALYLCASSPKPQGANTDTQYFGPGTRLTVL.